This TCR beta chain is drawn from a study of T cells in Graves' hyperthyroidism and ophthalmopathy. It was RNA transcripts that yielded the amplified TCR beta CDR3 regions. During a first-round RT-PCR of the TCR CDR3, the HTBI primer set was used. In TCRdb, the multiplex PCR reads were re-called with MiXCR into one record per CDR3 protein. This table has hundreds of thousands of distinct CDR3 sequences, around 19% appearing once. Germline V gene sequence: CDR1 SGHRS, CDR2 YFSETQ. Trimming removed 1 base at V and 4 bases at J, with 15 bases between. The CDR3 covers 16 residues. The genes are TRBV5-1 and TRBJ2-1, with D unresolved. Sample: blood. This TCR was sampled from a woman in her forties or fifties with Graves' hyperthyroidism that later progressed to Graves' ophthalmopathy. CDR3 residues: CASSLMSHRAYNEQFF. The DNA of the CDR3 is TGCGCCAGCAGCTTGATGTCCCACAGAGCATACAATGAGCAGTTCTTC.